This T cell receptor beta chain emerged from a study of cytomegalovirus exposure and HLA in healthy donors. About this clone itself: Its specificity is unknown.

Everyone who donated was a healthy bone marrow donor. Though probably carrying unrecorded immune exposures, donors were nominally healthy at sampling. Study results and limitations: Roughly uniform depth of sequencing across donors was assumed in presence/absence analyses. In a later analysis, compared with equally common non-associated chains, HLA-associated beta chains were more expanded.

PCR amplification relied on 60 Vbeta primers (plus 13 Jbeta primers). TCRdb's table, derived via immunoSEQ multiplex PCR, lists solely in-frame clones and lacks some. The table lists about 140,000 clones. Sequencing was performed on PBMCs. The receptor was derived from a woman younger than 30 in good health and CMV-seronegative.

The chain's CDR3 is CASSDGTSGETQYF. CDR3 nucleotides: TGCGCCAGCAGTGACGGGACTAGCGGAGAGACCCAGTACTTC. V is TRBV10-2 and J is TRBJ2-5; 11 nucleotides align to TRBD2. After removal of 3 bases from V and 4 bases from J, the junction contained 1 base not matched to a gene. Germline CDR1 WSHSY, CDR2 SAAADI. There are 14 residues in the CDR3.